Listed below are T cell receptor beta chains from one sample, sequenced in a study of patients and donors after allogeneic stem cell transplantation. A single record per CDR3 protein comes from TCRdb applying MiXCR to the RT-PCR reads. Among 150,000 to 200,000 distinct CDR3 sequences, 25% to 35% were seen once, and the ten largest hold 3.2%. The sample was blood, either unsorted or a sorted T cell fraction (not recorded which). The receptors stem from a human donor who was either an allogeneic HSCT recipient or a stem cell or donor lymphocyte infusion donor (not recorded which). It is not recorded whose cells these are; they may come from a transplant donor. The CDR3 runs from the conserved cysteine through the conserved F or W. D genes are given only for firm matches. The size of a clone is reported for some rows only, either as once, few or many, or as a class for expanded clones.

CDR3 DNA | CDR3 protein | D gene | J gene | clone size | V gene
TGTGCCAGCAGCGTAGTGGACACAAATAGCAATCAGCCCCAGCATTTT | CASSVVDTNSNQPQHF | . | TRBJ1-5 | many | TRBV9
TGCAGTGCCGAATTGCCAAGGGTTGGTTACGAGCAGTACTTC | CSAELPRVGYEQYF | . | TRBJ2-7 | . | TRBV20-1
TGTGCCAGCAGAACCACAGGGGTCAATGAGCAGTTCTTC | CASRTTGVNEQFF | TRBD1 | TRBJ2-1 | . | TRBV12-3/TRBV12-4
TGTGCCATCAGTGAGTCGGCAGCGGGAGCGTACAATGAGCAGTTCTTC | CAISESAAGAYNEQFF | TRBD2 | TRBJ2-1 | . | TRBV10-3
TGTGCCAGCAGCTCGGGACTAGCAGCGGTACGGGAGCAGTACTTC | CASSSGLAAVREQYF | TRBD2 | TRBJ2-7 | . | TRBV5-6
TGTGCCACCAGTGATTACGACGGACAGGGCGTCACCGGGGAGCTGTTTTTT | CATSDYDGQGVTGELFF | TRBD1 | TRBJ2-2 | . | TRBV24-1
TGTGCCAGTCAGGGGAACACCGGGGAGCTGTTTTTT | CASQGNTGELFF | . | TRBJ2-2 | . | TRBV6-6
TGTGCCAGCCCTCTTATGGGGACGGGAGGGGGTGAGCAGTTCTTC | CASPLMGTGGGEQFF | TRBD2 | TRBJ2-1 | few | TRBV6-2/TRBV6-3
TGCGCTAGCAGCCCAAGTTCGGACGGGGAGCAGTTCTTC | CASSPSSDGEQFF | . | TRBJ2-1 | . | TRBV5-1
TGTGCCAGCAGCCAAGTGGGGAACACTGAAGCTTTCTTT | CASSQVGNTEAFF | . | TRBJ1-1 | many | TRBV3-1
TGTGCCAGCAGTTTTGGGGGGGGCACCTATGGCTACACCTTC | CASSFGGGTYGYTF | . | TRBJ1-2 | few | TRBV28
TGTGCCAGCAGACCAGGACATACCTATAGCAATCAGCCCCAGCATTTT | CASRPGHTYSNQPQHF | . | TRBJ1-5 | many | TRBV7-3
TGCAGCGTTGTGCCCAGGGGGCTTGAAAAACTGTTTTTT | CSVVPRGLEKLFF | TRBD1 | TRBJ1-4 | few | TRBV29-1
TGTGCCATCAGTGGTTCCAGCGCGAGCTCCTACGAGCAGTACTTC | CAISGSSASSYEQYF | . | TRBJ2-7 | . | TRBV10-3
TGCAGTGCTAGAGCATTCCAAGCGGGATGGGACAATGAGCAGTTCTTC | CSARAFQAGWDNEQFF | TRBD2 | TRBJ2-1 | few | TRBV20-1
TGCAGCACGAGAGGTGGGAGCTCCTACGAGCAGTACTTC | CSTRGGSSYEQYF | . | TRBJ2-7 | . | TRBV29-1
TGTGCCATCAGTGGGGACAGGGCCGTATATCAGCCCCAGCATTTT | CAISGDRAVYQPQHF | TRBD1 | TRBJ1-5 | many | TRBV10-3
TGTGCCTGCAGCCCCCGACAGGGGAAAGGGTCCTACGAGCAGTACTTC | CACSPRQGKGSYEQYF | TRBD1 | TRBJ2-7 | . | TRBV14
TGCAGCGCCGCGGGAATTGACAGGAACACTGAAGCTTTCTTT | CSAAGIDRNTEAFF | . | TRBJ1-1 | few | TRBV29-1
TGCGCCAGCAGCTCCCTAGCGGGGACGGGGGAGCAGTACTTC | CASSSLAGTGEQYF | TRBD2 | TRBJ2-7 | . | TRBV5-1
TGTGCCAGCTCACCCCAAGGACAGGGCGAAAAACTGTTTTTT | CASSPQGQGEKLFF | TRBD1 | TRBJ1-4 | few | TRBV18
TGTGCCAGCAGCCAATTGGGACAGGGTTACGAGCAGTACTTC | CASSQLGQGYEQYF | TRBD1 | TRBJ2-7 | . | TRBV4-2
TGCAGTGGAAGAGTAAGGGCCCAGGATGGGACTGAAGCTTTCTTT | CSGRVRAQDGTEAFF | . | TRBJ1-1 | . | TRBV20-1
TGCAGTGCCTCCCCGGGCAGTACGGCCTACGAGCAGTACTTC | CSASPGSTAYEQYF | . | TRBJ2-7 | few | TRBV20-1
TGTGCCAGCAGTTATTTGCCGGTGAACGAGCAGTACTTC | CASSYLPVNEQYF | . | TRBJ2-7 | . | TRBV6-2/TRBV6-3